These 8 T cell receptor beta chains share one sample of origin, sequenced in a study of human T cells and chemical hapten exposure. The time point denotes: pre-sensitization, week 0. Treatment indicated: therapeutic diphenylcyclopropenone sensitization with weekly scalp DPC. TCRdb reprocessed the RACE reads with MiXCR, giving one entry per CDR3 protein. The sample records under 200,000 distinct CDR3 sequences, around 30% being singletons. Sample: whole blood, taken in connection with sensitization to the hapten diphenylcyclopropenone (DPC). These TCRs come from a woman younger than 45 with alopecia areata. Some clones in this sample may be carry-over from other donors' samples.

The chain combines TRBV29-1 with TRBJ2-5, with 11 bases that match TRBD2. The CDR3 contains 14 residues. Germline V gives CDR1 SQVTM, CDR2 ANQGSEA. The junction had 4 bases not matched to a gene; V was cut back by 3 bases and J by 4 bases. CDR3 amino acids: CSVERLAGGETQYF. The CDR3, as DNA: TGCAGCGTTGAGCGCCTAGCGGGAGGAGAGACCCAGTACTTC.

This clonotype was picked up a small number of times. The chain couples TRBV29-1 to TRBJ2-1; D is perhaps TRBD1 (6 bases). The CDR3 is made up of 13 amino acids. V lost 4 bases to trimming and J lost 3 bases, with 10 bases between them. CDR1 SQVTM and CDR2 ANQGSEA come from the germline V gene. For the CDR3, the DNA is TGCAGCGTTGCTGGGGACATCTACAATGAGCAGTTCTTC. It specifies CSVAGDIYNEQFF.

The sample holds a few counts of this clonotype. CDR3 DNA sequence: TGTGCCAGCGGACTAGCGGGAGGGCCCTATGAGCAGTTCTTC. Its protein product is CASGLAGGPYEQFF. This chain uses TRBV19 with TRBJ2-1; 15 bases align to TRBD2. V was pared by 9 bases and J by 8 bases, with 5 bases of the junction left unmatched. The germline V gene encodes CDR1 LNHDA and CDR2 SQIVND (reference sequence). The CDR3 has 14 residues. The variable domain in full, with the rest retrieved from reference TRBV19 and TRBJ2-1, is DGGITQSPKYLFRKEGQNVTLSCEQNLNHDAMYWYRQDPGQGLRLIYYSQIVNDFQKGDIAEGYSVSREKKESFPLTVTSAQKNPTAFYLCASGLAGGPYEQFFGPGTRLTVL.

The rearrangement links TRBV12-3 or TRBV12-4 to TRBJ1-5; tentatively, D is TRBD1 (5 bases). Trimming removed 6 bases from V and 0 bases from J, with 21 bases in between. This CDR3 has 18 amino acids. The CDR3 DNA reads TGTGCCAGCAGCCCTCACTCGGGGGGAGCGAATAGCAATCAGCCCCAGCATTTT. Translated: CASSPHSGGANSNQPQHF.

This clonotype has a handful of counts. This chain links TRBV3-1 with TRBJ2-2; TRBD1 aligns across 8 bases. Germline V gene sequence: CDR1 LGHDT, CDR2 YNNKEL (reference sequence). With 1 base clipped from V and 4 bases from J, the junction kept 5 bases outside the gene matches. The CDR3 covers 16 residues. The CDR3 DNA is TGTGCCAGCAGCCAAGGAGGACAGGGAAGCACCGGGGAGCTGTTTTTT. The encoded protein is CASSQGGQGSTGELFF.

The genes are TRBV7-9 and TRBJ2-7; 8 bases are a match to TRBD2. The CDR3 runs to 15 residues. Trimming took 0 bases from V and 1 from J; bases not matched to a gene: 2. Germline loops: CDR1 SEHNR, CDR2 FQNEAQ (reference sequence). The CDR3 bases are TGTGCCAGCAGCTTAGCGGTAGCGGGGTCCTACGAGCAGTACTTC. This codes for CASSLAVAGSYEQYF.

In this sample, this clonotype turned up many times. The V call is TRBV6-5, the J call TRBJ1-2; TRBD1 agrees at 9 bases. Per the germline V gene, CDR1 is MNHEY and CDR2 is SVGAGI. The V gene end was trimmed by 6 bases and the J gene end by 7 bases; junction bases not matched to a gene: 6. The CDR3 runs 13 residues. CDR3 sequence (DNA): TGTGCCAGCAGCAAGGGACAGGGTAGTGGCTACACCTTC. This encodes CASSKGQGSGYTF.

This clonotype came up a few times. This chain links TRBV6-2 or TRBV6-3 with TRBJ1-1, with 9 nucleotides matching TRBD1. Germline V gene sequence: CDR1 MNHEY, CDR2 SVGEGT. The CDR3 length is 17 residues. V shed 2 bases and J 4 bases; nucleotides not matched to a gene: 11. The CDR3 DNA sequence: TGTGCCAGCAGTTACCCAGTCCCGGGACAGGGTCTCACTGAAGCTTTCTTT. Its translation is CASSYPVPGQGLTEAFF.